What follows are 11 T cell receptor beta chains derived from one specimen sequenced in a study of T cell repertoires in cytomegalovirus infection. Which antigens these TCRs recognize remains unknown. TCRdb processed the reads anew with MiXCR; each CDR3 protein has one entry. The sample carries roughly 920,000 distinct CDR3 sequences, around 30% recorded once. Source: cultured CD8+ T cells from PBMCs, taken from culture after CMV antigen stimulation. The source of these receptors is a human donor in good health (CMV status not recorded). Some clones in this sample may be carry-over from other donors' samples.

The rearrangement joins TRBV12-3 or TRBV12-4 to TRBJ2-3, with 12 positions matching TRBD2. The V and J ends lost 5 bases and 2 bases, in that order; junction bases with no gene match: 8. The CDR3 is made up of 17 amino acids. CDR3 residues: CASSARTSGGPTDTQYF. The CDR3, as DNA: TGTGCCAGCAGTGCCCGAACTAGCGGGGGGCCCACAGATACGCAGTATTTT.

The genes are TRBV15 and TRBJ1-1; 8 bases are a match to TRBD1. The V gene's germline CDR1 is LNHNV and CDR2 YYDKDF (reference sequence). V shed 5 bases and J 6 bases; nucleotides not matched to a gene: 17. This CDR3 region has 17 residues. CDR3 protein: CATSSVRQGPRSAEAFF. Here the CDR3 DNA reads TGTGCCACCAGCTCGGTACGACAGGGGCCCCGGAGCGCTGAAGCTTTCTTT.

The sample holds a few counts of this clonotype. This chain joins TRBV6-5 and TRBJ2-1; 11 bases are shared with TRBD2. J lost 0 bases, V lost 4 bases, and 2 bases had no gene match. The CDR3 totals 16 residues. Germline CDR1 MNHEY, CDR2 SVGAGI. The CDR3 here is CASSLAGGNSYNEQFF. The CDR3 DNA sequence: TGTGCCAGCAGTTTAGCGGGGGGGAACTCCTACAATGAGCAGTTCTTC.

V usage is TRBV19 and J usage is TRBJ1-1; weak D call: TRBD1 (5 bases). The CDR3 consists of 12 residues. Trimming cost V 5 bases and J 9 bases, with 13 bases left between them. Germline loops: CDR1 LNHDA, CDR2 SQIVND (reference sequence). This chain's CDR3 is CASSAAGFQAFF. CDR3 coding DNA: TGTGCCAGTAGTGCGGCAGGGTTTCAAGCTTTCTTT.

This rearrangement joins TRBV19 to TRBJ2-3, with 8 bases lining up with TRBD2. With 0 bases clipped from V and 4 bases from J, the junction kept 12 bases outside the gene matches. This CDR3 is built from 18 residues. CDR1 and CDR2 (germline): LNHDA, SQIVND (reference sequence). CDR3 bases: TGTGCCAGTAGTATAGATCTCGGGTTAGCGGGGTCGTCAGATACGCAGTATTTT. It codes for CASSIDLGLAGSSDTQYF.

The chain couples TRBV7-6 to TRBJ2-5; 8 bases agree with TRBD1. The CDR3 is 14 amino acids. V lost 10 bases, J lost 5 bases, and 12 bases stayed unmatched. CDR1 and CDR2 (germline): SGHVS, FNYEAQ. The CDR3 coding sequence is TGTGCCAACACAGGGACAGGTTCAGCGGAGACCCAGTACTTC. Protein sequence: CANTGTGSAETQYF. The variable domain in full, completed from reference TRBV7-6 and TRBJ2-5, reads GAGVSQSPRYKVTKRGQDVALRCDPISGHVSLYWYRQALGQGPEFLTYFNYEAQQDKSGLPNDRFSAERPEGSISTLTIQRTEQRDSAMYRCANTGTGSAETQYFGPGTRLLVL.

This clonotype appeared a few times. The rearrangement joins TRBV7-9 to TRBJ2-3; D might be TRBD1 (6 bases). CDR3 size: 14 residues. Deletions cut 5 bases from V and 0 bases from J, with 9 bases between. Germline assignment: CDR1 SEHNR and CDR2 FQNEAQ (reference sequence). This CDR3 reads CASSHRASTDTQYF. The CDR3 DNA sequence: TGTGCCAGCAGCCACAGGGCTAGCACAGATACGCAGTATTTT.

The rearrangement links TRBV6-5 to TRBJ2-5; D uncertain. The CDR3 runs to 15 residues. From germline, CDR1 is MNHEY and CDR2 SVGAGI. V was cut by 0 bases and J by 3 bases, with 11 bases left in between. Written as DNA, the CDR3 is TGTGCCAGCAGTTACTCGTCCCAGTCAAAAGAGACCCAGTACTTC. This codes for CASSYSSQSKETQYF.

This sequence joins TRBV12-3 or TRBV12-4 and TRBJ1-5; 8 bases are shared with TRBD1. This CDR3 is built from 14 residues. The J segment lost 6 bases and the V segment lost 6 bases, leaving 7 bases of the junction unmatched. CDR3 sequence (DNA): TGTGCCAGCAGCCCAGGGGGCGAGTTTCAGCCCCAGCATTTT. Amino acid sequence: CASSPGGEFQPQHF.

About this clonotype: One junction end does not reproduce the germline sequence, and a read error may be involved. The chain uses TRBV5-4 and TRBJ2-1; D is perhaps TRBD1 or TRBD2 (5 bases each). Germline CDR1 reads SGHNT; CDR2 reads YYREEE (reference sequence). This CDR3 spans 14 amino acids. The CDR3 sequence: CASSVGPSSNEQFF. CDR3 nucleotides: TGTGCCAGCAGCGTGGGACCCTCCTCCAATGAGCAGTTCTTC.

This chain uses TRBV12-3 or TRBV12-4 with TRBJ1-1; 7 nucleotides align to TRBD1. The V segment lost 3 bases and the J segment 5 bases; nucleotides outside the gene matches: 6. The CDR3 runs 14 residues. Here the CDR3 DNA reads TGTGCCAGCAGTTTTAAGGGGGCCAGGACTGAAGCTTTCTTT. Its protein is CASSFKGARTEAFF.